This TCR beta chain was documented in a study of shared clonotypes between healthy human individuals. Sequenced by immunoSEQ multiplex PCR; TCRdb stores in-frame clones only, minus some. The sample holds around 940,000 clones, less than 85% seen once. Deletions cut 4 bases from V and 0 bases from J, with 15 bases between. CDR1 and CDR2 from the germline V gene are SGHRS and YFSETQ. The CDR3 spans 16 residues. The source material was memory CD4+ T cells sorted from blood. Subset denoted: CD45RA-negative fraction. The sequence was collected from a man between 18 and 29 years old in good health. V and J are TRBV5-1 and TRBJ2-3, with a weak D call TRBD1 (6 bases). CDR3 loop: CASSETGATSTDTQYF. The CDR3 DNA sequence: TGCGCCAGCAGCGAGACAGGAGCCACTAGCACAGATACGCAGTATTTT.